The 9 T cell receptor beta chains reported below all come from one sample, sequenced in a study of cytomegalovirus exposure and HLA in healthy donors. 60 Vbeta and 13 Jbeta primers were used in PCR. Using immunoSEQ multiplex PCR, the repertoire was profiled, and TCRdb retains in-frame clones only, with some absent. The sample yields 160,000 or so clones, over 80% seen once. The sequenced sample was PBMCs. The receptors here all came from a woman aged 18-29 years in good health and CMV-seronegative.

The V gene is TRBV9, the J gene TRBJ2-3; TRBD2 is a possible D gene (6 bases). The CDR3 has 15 residues. Germline V CDR1 and CDR2: SGDLS, YYNGEE. V was pared by 1 base and J by 5 bases, with 14 bases between. The CDR3 DNA follows: TGTGCCAGCAGCGTAAATCGCGGGGTCGGAGATACGCAGTATTTT. Translation gives CASSVNRGVGDTQYF.

The chain joins TRBV11-3 to TRBJ2-1; 11 bases match TRBD1. The CDR3 consists of 15 residues. The germline gives CDR1 SGHNT, CDR2 YENEEA. V gave up 4 bases and J gave up 7 bases; unmatched junction bases: 6. The CDR3 bases are TGTGCCAGCAGCTCAGGACAGGGGGCGTTAAATGAGCAGTTCTTC. Translated, it gives CASSSGQGALNEQFF.

A single count supports this clone. The V call is TRBV7-3, the J call TRBJ2-5; the D gene is possibly TRBD2 (5 bases). The germline CDR1 and CDR2 sequences are SGHTA and FQGTGA. This CDR3 has 13 residues. Trimming removed 4 bases at V and 2 bases at J, with 8 bases between. The CDR3 coding sequence is TGTGCCAGCAGCTCTAGCCGTCAAGAGACCCAGTACTTC. Translating gives CASSSSRQETQYF.

The chain joins TRBV11-2 to TRBJ2-1, with 9 bases lining up with TRBD1. The CDR3 totals 16 residues. Germline CDR1 and CDR2: SGHAT and FQNNGV. Trimming took 2 bases from V and 6 from J; bases not matched to a gene: 8. CDR3 sequence (DNA): TGTGCCAGCAGCTTACTCGGGACAGGGAGAGGCAATGAGCAGTTCTTC. Amino acids: CASSLLGTGRGNEQFF.

This rearrangement joins TRBV9 to TRBJ2-1, with TRBD2 identical over 10 bases. J lost 6 bases, V lost 1 base, and 7 bases had no gene match. The CDR3 loop spans 16 amino acids. Germline lookup yields CDR1 SGDLS and CDR2 YYNGEE. CDR3 residues: CASSVRASGGVNEQFF. The CDR3, as DNA: TGTGCCAGCAGCGTAAGGGCTAGCGGGGGAGTCAATGAGCAGTTCTTC. The entire variable domain, with the rest obtained from reference TRBV9 and TRBJ2-1, is as follows: DSGVTQTPKHLITATGQRVTLRCSPRSGDLSVYWYQQSLDQGLQFLIQYYNGEERAKGNILERFSAQQFPDLHSELNLSSLELGDSALYFCASSVRASGGVNEQFFGPGTRLTVL.

This clone was found once. The chain uses TRBV6-1 and TRBJ1-3; D remains unclear. Per germline, CDR1 MNHNS and CDR2 SASEGT. The V end lost 2 bases, the J end lost 1 base, and 6 bases lay between the germline ends. The CDR3 length is 14 residues. CDR3 residues: CASSESGSGNTIYF. In DNA form, the CDR3 reads TGTGCCAGCAGTGAAAGCGGATCTGGAAACACCATATATTTT.

The CDR3 spells CASSPGQGRETQYF. As DNA, the CDR3 is TGTGCCAGCAGCCCGGGACAGGGACGCGAGACCCAGTACTTC. The rearrangement links TRBV9 to TRBJ2-5; 9 bases align to TRBD1. V lost 4 bases and J lost 5; bases outside the gene matches: 6. Germline V lookup: CDR1 SGDLS, CDR2 YYNGEE. This CDR3 has 14 residues.

The rearrangement links TRBV28 to TRBJ1-2; possible D gene TRBD1, 6 bases. Per the germline V gene, CDR1 is MDHEN and CDR2 is SYDVKM. Trimming shortened V by 4 bases and J by 8 bases, and 17 bases separated the two germline ends. The CDR3 sequence is 14 residues long. CDR3 in DNA: TGTGCCAGCAGTTCCCTCCGGGGGGCGCAAGGCTACACCTTC. This translates into CASSSLRGAQGYTF.

This clone showed up just a few times. The DNA for the CDR3 is TGCAGCGGCAGAGGGACACTGAACACTGAAGCTTTCTTT. This sequence encodes CSGRGTLNTEAFF. The chain uses TRBV29-1 and TRBJ1-1, with D tentatively TRBD1 (6 bases). The CDR3 totals 13 residues. Germline lookup yields CDR1 SQVTM and CDR2 ANQGSEA. Trimming shortened V by 7 bases and J by 0 bases, and 12 bases separated the two germline ends.